This TCR beta chain is from a study of T cells after yellow fever vaccination (dated by TCRdb to about 2019). General notes on the study: The SMART-Seq v4 Ultra Low Input RNA kit was used to prepare libraries from fractions with low cell numbers. To follow T-cell clones before and after primary and booster YFV17D yellow fever vaccination, bulk TCR alpha and beta repertoires were sequenced over time. Two healthy male donors, one aged 18 to 30 and one aged 30 to 39 years, were included in the cohort. Blood was collected at multiple timepoints before and after primary and secondary immunization, and bulk PBMC replicates and cell subsets were isolated. Results and caveats for the whole study, not just this receptor: Most clones expanded after primary vaccination were re-detected after the booster (around 96% of CD4 and approximately 85% of CD8), suggesting broad memory maintenance. A small share of clonotypes was detected in both CD4 and CD8 compartments, with the overlap likely arising from convergent recombination. Because the study included only a couple of donors, the extent to which the findings can be generalized is limited. FACS-sorted repertoires could contain abundant contaminating clonotypes from the bulk population, so computational filtering was required. The secondary T-cell response was found to be weaker but faster than the primary response, with a peak reached on day 5 rather than on day 15.

Many counts were recorded for this clonotype. Its target antigen remains unknown. No per-base quality is available; no much larger clone lies one base away. Measured from the cysteine to the phenylalanine, the CDR3 is 14 residues long. This entry keeps only the CDR3 DNA: 42 bases, framed from base 1. V loses 6 bases, J loses 3 bases, and the germline ends lie 14 bases apart. Per the publication, the treatment or condition label means: live attenuated yellow fever vaccine strain. A standard Ficoll-Paque protocol was used to isolate PBMCs from peripheral blood. Dynabeads CD4 and CD8 positive selection kits were used to isolate CD4 and CD8 T-cell fractions. RNA was extracted with TriZol from bulk PBMCs, CD4 and CD8 fractions, and dextramer-positive and dextramer-negative fractions. TCR cDNA was made using 5'RACE template switching, a step that added a universal primer site and unique molecular identifiers. Priming for cDNA synthesis came from both the TCR alpha and TCR beta constant segments. Library amplification used two PCR steps, and the second PCR step added sample barcodes and sequencing adapters. Libraries were sequenced on Illumina HiSeq 2500 (2x100 bp) or NovaSeq (2x150 bp). On the study's bioinformatics: MIGEC handled demultiplexing of reads and collapsing into UMI consensus sequences, while MiXCR performed V(D)J alignment. Clonotypes responding to the vaccine were identified with edgeR on replicate PBMC samples, with the criteria of FDR below 0.01 and a log2 fold change above 5 up to day 15. Each bulk clonotype was labeled CD4 or CD8 based on which sequenced repertoire, CD4 or CD8, contained the clonotype at higher abundance. The public reads were reprocessed in TCRdb via fastp at Q25 and MiXCR, keeping in-frame beta chains. CDR3 protein sequences are deduplicated, and each keeps its most common genes and DNA. The V and J calls reflect TCRdb's pipeline rather than the authors' work. The sample table contains about 180,000 distinct CDR3 sequences; only one count was recorded for approximately 6.2% of them. The ten largest clones capture less than 3.5% of the sample.

Source: CD4+ T cells sorted from PBMCs, taken on the day of the first yellow fever vaccination. The chain links TRBV12-3 or TRBV12-4 with TRBJ2-5; the D assignment is uncertain and may be TRBD1 or TRBD2, with 5 bases supporting each. This TCR came from a man between 18 and 29 years old who received the YFV17D yellow fever vaccine. The CDR3 region has the sequence CASRTGTPKETQYF. The DNA sequence reads TGTGCCAGCAGAACCGGGACCCCGAAAGAGACCCAGTACTTC.